This TCR beta chain stems from a study of T cell responses to AZD1222 COVID-19 vaccine. General study points: Reports say nearly half of spike-specific TCRs go after unmutated variant regions. Spike was spanned by vaccine-associated CD4 TCRs, which were dominant at 160-218 and 743-854. Breadth and depth of Spike-specific TCRs rose after two AZD1222 doses. Only 5 or 6 people who got AZD1222 tested seropositive at baseline.

Germline trimming cut 4 bases from V and 1 base from J; bases unmatched to any gene: 15. CDR1 and CDR2 (germline): KGHDR, SFDVKD. The length of the CDR3 is 19 residues. Assay used: immunoSEQ multiplex PCR; TCRdb lists only in-frame clones, some missing. The table has 100,000 or so clones, roughly 87% seen once; the top ten hold approximately 15%. Points on this clone: Its antigen remains unknown.

Sequenced material: peripheral blood, taken on day 0 of AZD1222 vaccination. The clonotype originates from an adult in good health. J is TRBJ2-3 and V is TRBV24-1; TRBD2 matches at 8 bases. Here the CDR3 reads CATSDPSRREGRGTDTQYF. In DNA, the CDR3 is TGTGCCACCAGTGACCCCTCCCGTCGGGAGGGCCGAGGCACAGATACGCAGTATTTT.